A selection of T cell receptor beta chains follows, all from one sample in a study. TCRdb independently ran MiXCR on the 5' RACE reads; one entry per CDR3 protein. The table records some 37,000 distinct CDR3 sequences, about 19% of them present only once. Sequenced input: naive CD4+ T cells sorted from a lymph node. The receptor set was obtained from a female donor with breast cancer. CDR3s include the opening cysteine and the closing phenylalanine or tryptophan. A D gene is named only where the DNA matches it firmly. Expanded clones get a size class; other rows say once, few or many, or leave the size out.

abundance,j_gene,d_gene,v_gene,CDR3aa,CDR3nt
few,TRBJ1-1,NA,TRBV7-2,CASSLVRDVAGAFF,TGTGCCAGCAGCTTAGTCCGGGACGTCGCTGGGGCTTTCTTT
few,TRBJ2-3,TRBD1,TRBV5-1,CASSPDDRAGTDTQYF,TGCGCCAGCAGCCCGGATGACAGGGCAGGCACAGATACGCAGTATTTT
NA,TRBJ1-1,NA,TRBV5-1,CASMPGLQNTEAFF,TGCGCCAGCATGCCCGGACTCCAGAACACTGAAGCTTTCTTT
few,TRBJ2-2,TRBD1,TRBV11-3,CASSSPGQAPIANTGELFF,TGTGCCAGCAGCTCCCCGGGACAGGCTCCTATCGCGAACACCGGGGAGCTGTTTTTT
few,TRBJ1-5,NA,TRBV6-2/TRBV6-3,CASSLQARQPQHF,TGTGCCAGCAGTTTACAGGCCCGTCAGCCCCAGCATTTT
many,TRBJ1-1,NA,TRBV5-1,CASSPDSQNTEAFF,TGCGCCAGCAGCCCGGACTCGCAAAACACTGAAGCTTTCTTT
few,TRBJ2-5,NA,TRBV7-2,CASSFYTEETQYF,TGTGCCAGCAGCTTTTACACTGAAGAGACCCAGTACTTC
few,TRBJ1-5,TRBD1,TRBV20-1,CSAQKTGGFGNQPQHF,TGCAGTGCTCAAAAGACAGGGGGCTTTGGCAATCAGCCCCAGCATTTT
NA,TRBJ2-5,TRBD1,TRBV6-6,CASSLRTGTSQETQYF,TGTGCCAGCAGCCTCCGGACAGGGACGAGCCAAGAGACCCAGTACTTC
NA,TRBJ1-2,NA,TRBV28,CASSYVDPRYGDTF,TGTGCCAGCAGCTACGTCGACCCCCGCTATGGCGACACCTTC
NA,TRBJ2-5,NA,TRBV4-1,CASSLTSQETQYF,TGCGCCAGCAGCCTTACGAGCCAAGAGACCCAGTACTTC
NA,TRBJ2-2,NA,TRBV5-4,CASSSDVSAGELFF,TGTGCCAGCAGCTCGGACGTCTCTGCCGGGGAGCTGTTTTTT
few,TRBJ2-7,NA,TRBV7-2,CASSLGTEYEQYF,TGTGCCAGCAGCTTGGGGACCGAATACGAGCAGTACTTC
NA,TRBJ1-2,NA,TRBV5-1,CASSLEGGPYGYTF,TGCGCCAGCAGCTTGGAAGGGGGTCCCTATGGCTACACCTTC
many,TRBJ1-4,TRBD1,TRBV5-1,CASSFQGAHNEKLFF,TGCGCCAGCAGCTTCCAGGGGGCCCATAATGAAAAACTGTTTTTT
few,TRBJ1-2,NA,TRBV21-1,CASSKGECGYTF,TGTGCCAGCAGTAAGGGGGAATGTGGCTACACCTTC
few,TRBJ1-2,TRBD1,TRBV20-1,CSARLTGRGEGYTF,TGCAGTGCTAGACTTACAGGCAGGGGGGAAGGCTACACCTTC
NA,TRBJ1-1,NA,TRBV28,CASSLGRVNTEAFF,TGTGCCAGCAGTTTAGGGAGAGTGAACACTGAAGCCTTCTTT
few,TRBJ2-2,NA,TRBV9,CASNRAPNTGELFF,TGTGCCAGCAACAGGGCTCCGAACACCGGGGAGCTGTTTTTT
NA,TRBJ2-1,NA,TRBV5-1,CASSLAPTGSYNEQFF,TGCGCCAGCAGCTTGGCCCCCACGGGCAGCTACAATGAGCAGTTCTTC
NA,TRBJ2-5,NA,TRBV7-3,CASSLDGETQYF,TGTGCCAGCAGCTTAGATGGAGAGACCCAGTACTTC
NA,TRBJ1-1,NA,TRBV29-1,CSVAREGNTEAFF,TGCAGCGTTGCCCGTGAGGGGAACACTGAAGCTTTCTTT
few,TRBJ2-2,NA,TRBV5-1,CASSPLGTGELFF,TGCGCCAGCAGCCCACTAGGCACCGGGGAGCTGTTTTTT
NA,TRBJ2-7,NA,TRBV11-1,CASSSPERQSTYEQYF,TGTGCCAGCAGCTCACCCGAGAGACAGAGCACCTACGAGCAGTACTTC
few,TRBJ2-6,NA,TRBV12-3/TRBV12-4,CATGGESGANVLTF,TGTGCCACCGGAGGGGAATCTGGGGCCAACGTCCTGACTTTC
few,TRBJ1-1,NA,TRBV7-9,CASSFDDQQAFF,TGTGCCAGCAGCTTCGATGATCAGCAGGCTTTCTTT
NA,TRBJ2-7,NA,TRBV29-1,CSAESPEERYF,TGCAGCGCTGAGTCCCCGGAAGAGCGGTACTTC
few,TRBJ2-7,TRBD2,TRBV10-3,CATGLAGGYEQYF,TGTGCCACCGGACTAGCGGGGGGCTACGAGCAGTACTTC
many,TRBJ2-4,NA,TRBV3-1,CASSQAWGGNIQYF,TGTGCCAGCAGCCAGGCGTGGGGCGGAAACATTCAGTACTTC
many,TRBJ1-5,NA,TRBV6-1,CASSQGKDQPQHF,TGTGCCAGCAGCCAGGGGAAGGATCAGCCCCAGCATTTT
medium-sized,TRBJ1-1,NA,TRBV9,CASSVAGDTEAFF,TGTGCCAGCAGCGTAGCTGGGGACACTGAAGCTTTCTTT
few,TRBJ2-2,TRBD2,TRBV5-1,CASSLALRLAGGKTGELFF,TGCGCCAGCAGCTTGGCCCTGAGACTAGCGGGAGGGAAAACCGGGGAGCTGTTTTTT
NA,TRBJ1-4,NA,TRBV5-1,CASSPQGHNEKLFF,TGCGCCAGCAGCCCCCAGGGACATAATGAAAAACTGTTTTTT
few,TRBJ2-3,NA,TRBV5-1,CASSLGPLADTQYF,TGCGCCAGCAGCTTGGGTCCTCTAGCTGACACGCAGTATTTT
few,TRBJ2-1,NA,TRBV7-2,CASSLVKAFSDYNEQFF,TGTGCCAGCAGCTTAGTAAAGGCTTTTTCGGATTACAATGAGCAGTTCTTC
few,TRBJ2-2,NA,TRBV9,CASSVGLATGELFF,TGTGCCAGCAGCGTAGGATTGGCCACCGGGGAGCTGTTTTTT
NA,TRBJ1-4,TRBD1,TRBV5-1,CASSYTGQGSEKLFF,TGCGCCAGCAGCTATACGGGACAGGGGAGTGAAAAACTGTTTTTT
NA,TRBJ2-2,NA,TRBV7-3,CASSLNQNGELFF,TGTGCCAGCAGCTTAAACCAAAACGGGGAGCTGTTTTTT
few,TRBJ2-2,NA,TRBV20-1,CSARDPQFGGGELFF,TGCAGTGCTAGAGATCCTCAATTCGGTGGCGGGGAGCTGTTTTTT
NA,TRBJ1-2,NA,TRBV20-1,CSARIGTARGYTF,TGCAGTGCTAGGATCGGGACTGCGCGGGGCTACACCTTC
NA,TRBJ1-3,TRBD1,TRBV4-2,CASSQEHRGGYTIYF,TGTGCCAGCAGCCAAGAACACAGGGGTGGATACACCATATATTTT
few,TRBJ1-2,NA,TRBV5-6,CASSLRQPANYGYTF,TGTGCCAGCAGCCTCAGACAACCCGCTAACTATGGCTACACCTTC
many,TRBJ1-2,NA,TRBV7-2,CASSLAARNYGYTF,TGTGCCAGCAGCTTAGCTGCACGGAACTATGGCTACACCTTC
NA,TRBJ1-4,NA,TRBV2,CASSEIGGEKLFF,TGTGCCAGCAGTGAAATAGGGGGTGAAAAACTGTTTTTT
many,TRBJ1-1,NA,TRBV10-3,CAISESSWGATEAFF,TGTGCCATCAGTGAGTCGAGTTGGGGGGCGACTGAAGCTTTCTTT
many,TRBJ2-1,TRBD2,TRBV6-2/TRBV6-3,CASSRHPGLAGAPYNEQFF,TGTGCCAGCAGTCGACACCCTGGACTAGCGGGAGCCCCCTACAATGAGCAGTTCTTC
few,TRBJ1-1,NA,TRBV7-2,CASSSVGEAFF,TGTGCCAGCAGCTCGGTAGGGGAAGCTTTCTTT
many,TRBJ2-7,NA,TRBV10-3,CATTDGEEQYF,TGTGCCACCACGGATGGGGAGGAGCAGTACTTC
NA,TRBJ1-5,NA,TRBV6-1,CASSELRGSGQPQHF,TGTGCCAGCAGTGAATTGAGGGGGTCGGGTCAGCCCCAGCATTTT
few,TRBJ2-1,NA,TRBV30,CAWSREGGYNEQFF,TGTGCCTGGAGTAGAGAGGGTGGCTACAATGAGCAGTTCTTC
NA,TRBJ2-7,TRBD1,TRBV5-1,CASSLTGTGDYEQYF,TGCGCCAGCAGCTTAACCGGGACAGGAGACTACGAGCAGTACTTC
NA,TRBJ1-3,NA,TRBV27,CASSSRALGNTIYF,TGTGCCAGCAGCTCGCGGGCCCTGGGAAACACCATATATTTT
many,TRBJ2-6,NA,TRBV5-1,CASSLESSGANVLTF,TGCGCCAGCAGCTTGGAGAGCTCTGGGGCCAACGTCCTGACTTTC
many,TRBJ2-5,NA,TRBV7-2,CASSPGAGTQYF,TGTGCCAGCAGTCCGGGGGCGGGGACCCAGTACTTC
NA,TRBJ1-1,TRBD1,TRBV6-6,CASSYTDRGGTEAFF,TGTGCCAGCAGTTACACTGACAGGGGAGGCACTGAAGCTTTCTTT
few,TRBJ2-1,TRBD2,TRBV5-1,CASSLGNSGRAYNEQFF,TGCGCCAGCAGCTTGGGAAATAGCGGGAGGGCCTACAATGAGCAGTTCTTC
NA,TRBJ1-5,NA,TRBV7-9,CASSLGWGQVNQPQHF,TGTGCCAGCAGCTTAGGTTGGGGGCAGGTCAATCAGCCCCAGCATTTT
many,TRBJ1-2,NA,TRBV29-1,CSVHGGSGGYTF,TGCAGCGTTCATGGCGGTTCGGGGGGCTACACCTTC
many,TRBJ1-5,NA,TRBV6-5,CASSPGSNYQPQHF,TGTGCCAGCAGTCCCGGGTCAAACTATCAGCCCCAGCATTTT
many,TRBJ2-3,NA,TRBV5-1,CASSFSDTNGDTQYF,TGCGCCAGCAGCTTCTCGGACACAAACGGAGATACGCAGTATTTT